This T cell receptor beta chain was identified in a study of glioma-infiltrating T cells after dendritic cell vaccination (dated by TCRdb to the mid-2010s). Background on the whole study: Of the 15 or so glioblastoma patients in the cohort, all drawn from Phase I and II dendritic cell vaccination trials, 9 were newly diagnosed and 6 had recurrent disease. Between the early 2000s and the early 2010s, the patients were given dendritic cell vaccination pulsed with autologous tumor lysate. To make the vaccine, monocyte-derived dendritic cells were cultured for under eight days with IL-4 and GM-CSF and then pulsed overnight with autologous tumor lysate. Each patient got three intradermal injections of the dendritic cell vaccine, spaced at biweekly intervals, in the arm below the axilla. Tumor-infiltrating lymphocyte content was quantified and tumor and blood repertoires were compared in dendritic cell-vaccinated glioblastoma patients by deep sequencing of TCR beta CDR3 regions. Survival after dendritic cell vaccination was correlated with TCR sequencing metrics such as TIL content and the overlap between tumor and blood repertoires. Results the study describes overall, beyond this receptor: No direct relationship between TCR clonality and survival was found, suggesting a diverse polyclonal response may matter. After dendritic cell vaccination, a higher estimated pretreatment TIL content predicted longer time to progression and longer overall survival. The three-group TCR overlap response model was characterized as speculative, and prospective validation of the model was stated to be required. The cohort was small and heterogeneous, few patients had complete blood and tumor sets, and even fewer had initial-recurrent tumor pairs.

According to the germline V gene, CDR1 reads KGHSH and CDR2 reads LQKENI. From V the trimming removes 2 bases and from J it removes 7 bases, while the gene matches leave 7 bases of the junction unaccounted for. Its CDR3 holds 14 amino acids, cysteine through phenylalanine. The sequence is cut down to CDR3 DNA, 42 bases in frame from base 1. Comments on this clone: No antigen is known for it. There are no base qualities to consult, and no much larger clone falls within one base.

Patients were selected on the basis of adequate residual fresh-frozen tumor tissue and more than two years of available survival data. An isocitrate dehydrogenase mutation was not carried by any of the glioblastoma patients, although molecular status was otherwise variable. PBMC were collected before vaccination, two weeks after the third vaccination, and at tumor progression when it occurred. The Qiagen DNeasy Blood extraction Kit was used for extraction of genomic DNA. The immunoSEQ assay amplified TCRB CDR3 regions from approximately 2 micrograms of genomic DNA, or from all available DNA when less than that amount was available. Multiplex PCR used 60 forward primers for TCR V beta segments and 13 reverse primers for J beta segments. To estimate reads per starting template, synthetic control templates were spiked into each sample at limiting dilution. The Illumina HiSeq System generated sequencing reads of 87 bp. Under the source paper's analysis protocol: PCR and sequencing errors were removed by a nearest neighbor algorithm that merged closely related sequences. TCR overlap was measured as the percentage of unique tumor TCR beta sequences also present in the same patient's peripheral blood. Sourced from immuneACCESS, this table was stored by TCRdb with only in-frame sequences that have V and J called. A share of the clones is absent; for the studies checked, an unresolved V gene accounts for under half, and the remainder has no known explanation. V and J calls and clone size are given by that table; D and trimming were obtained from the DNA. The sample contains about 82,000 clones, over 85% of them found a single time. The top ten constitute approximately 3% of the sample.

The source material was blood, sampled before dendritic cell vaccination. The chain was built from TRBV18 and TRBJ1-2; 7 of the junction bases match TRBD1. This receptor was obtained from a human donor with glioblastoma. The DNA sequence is TGTGCCAGCTCACCAACCGGGACAGTCTCTGGCTACACCTTC. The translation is CASSPTGTVSGYTF.